The 7 T cell receptor beta chains presented below share a single source sample, sequenced in a study of T cell responses to AZD1222 COVID-19 vaccine. Method: immunoSEQ multiplex PCR; TCRdb's copy keeps in-frame clones and lacks some. The sample contains approximately 190,000 clones, approximately 95% of which appear only once. The material sequenced was peripheral blood, taken 28 days after the second AZD1222 dose. These TCRs come from an adult who received the AZD1222 COVID-19 vaccine.

The J gene is TRBJ1-5, the V gene TRBV9; the match to TRBD1 covers 7 bases. With V trimmed by 2 bases and J by 1 base, 3 bases remained unmatched. Germline V gene sequence: CDR1 SGDLS, CDR2 YYNGEE. The CDR3 contains 15 residues. The CDR3 reads CASSVQGGSNQPQHF. The CDR3 nucleotides read TGTGCCAGCAGCGTTCAGGGGGGGAGCAATCAGCCCCAGCATTTT.

This clone has a single count. The chain links TRBV6-8 to TRBJ1-3; D is unresolved. Deletions cut 6 bases from V and 7 bases from J, with 7 bases between. The CDR3 has 11 residues. The V gene's germline CDR1 is MNHGY and CDR2 SAAAGT. The CDR3 here is CASSAGNTIYF. As DNA, the CDR3 is TGTGCCAGCAGCGCGGGGAACACCATATATTTT.

J is TRBJ2-5 and V is TRBV19; TRBD1 aligns across 7 bases. After removal of 8 bases from V and 1 base from J, the junction contained 4 bases not matched to a gene. CDR3 length: 13 amino acids. Germline V gives CDR1 LNHDA, CDR2 SQIVND (reference sequence). The CDR3 DNA sequence: TGTGCCAGTTCCCGGGACAGCCAAGAGACCCAGTACTTC. Protein: CASSRDSQETQYF.

This clone was recorded only once. This chain joins TRBV5-1 and TRBJ1-2; D might be TRBD1 (6 bases). CDR3 length: 13 residues. Trimming took 0 bases from V and 6 from J, leaving 9 bases between them. Germline lookup yields CDR1 SGHRS and CDR2 YFSETQ. The CDR3 sequence: CASSLESGDGYTF. In DNA form, the CDR3 reads TGCGCCAGCAGCTTGGAATCAGGGGATGGCTACACCTTC.

V gene TRBV5-1 combines with J gene TRBJ1-1, with TRBD1 identical over 7 bases. V lost 0 bases and J lost 1; bases outside the gene matches: 9. This CDR3 is built from 17 residues. Per the germline V gene, CDR1 is SGHRS and CDR2 is YFSETQ. CDR3 in amino acids: CASSLGDSSARNTEAFF. Written as DNA, the CDR3 is TGCGCCAGCAGCTTGGGGGACAGCTCCGCCAGGAACACTGAAGCTTTCTTT.

The chain combines TRBV15 with TRBJ2-5, with 12 bases lining up with TRBD2. Germline CDR1 is LNHNV and CDR2 is YYDKDF (reference sequence). V lost 2 bases to trimming and J lost 5 bases; unmatched junction nucleotides: 6. The CDR3 runs to 16 residues. The DNA of the CDR3 is TGTGCCACCAGCAGAACGGGACTAGCGGGCGGGGAGACCCAGTACTTC. It translates to CATSRTGLAGGETQYF.

This clone appeared once. The rearrangement joins TRBV6-2 or TRBV6-3 to TRBJ2-5; possibly TRBD2 for D (7 bases). CDR1 is MNHEY and CDR2 is SVGEGT in the germline V gene. The CDR3 contains 14 residues. V was shortened by 2 bases and J by 5 bases, with 12 bases between the two germline ends. The CDR3, as DNA: TGTGCCAGCAGTTACGGGGGGGCCGGTGAGACCCAGTACTTC. Residues: CASSYGGAGETQYF.